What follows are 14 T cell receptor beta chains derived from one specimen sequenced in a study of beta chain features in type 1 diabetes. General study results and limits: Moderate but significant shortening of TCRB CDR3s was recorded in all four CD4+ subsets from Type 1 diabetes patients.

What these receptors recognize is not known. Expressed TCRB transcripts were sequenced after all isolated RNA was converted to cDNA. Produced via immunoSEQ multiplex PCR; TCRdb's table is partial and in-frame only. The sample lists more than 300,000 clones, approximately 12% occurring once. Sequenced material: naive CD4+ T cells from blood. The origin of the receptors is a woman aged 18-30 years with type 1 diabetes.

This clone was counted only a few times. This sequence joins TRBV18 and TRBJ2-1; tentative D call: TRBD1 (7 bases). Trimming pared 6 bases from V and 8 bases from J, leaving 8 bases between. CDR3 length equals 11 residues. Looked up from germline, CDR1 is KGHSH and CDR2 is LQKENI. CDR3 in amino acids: CASSRGDEQFF. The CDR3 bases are TGTGCCAGCTCCAGGGGGGATGAGCAGTTCTTC.

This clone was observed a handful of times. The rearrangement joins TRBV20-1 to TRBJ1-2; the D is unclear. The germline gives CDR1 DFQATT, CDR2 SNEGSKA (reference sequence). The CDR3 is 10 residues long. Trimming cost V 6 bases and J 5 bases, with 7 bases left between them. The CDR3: CSAKNYGYTF. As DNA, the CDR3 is TGCAGTGCCAAAAATTATGGCTACACCTTC.

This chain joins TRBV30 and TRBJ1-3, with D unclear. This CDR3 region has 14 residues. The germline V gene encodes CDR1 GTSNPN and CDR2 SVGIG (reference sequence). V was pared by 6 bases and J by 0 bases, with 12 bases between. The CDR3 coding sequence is TGTGCCTGTCGCAGTGGCCTCTCTGGAAACACCATATATTTT. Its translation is CACRSGLSGNTIYF.

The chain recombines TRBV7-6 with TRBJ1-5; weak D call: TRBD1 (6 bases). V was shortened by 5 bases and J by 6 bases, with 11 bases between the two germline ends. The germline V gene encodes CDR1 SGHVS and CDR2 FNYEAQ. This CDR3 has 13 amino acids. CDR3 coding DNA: TGTGCCAGCAGCACCCAACAGGGTCAGCCCCAGCATTTT. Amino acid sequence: CASSTQQGQPQHF.

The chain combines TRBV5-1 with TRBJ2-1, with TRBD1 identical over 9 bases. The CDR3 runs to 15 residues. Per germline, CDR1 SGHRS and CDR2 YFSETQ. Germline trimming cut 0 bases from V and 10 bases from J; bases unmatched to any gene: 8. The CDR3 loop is CASSLGDRDLFEQFF. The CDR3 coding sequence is TGCGCCAGCAGCTTGGGGGACAGGGATTTATTCGAGCAGTTCTTC.

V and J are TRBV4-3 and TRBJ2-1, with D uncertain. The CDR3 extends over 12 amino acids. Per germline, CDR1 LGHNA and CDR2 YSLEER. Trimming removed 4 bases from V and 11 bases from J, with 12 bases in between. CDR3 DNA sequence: TGCGCCAGCAGCCCGCCGACGGGTAAGCAGTTCTTC. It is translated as CASSPPTGKQFF.

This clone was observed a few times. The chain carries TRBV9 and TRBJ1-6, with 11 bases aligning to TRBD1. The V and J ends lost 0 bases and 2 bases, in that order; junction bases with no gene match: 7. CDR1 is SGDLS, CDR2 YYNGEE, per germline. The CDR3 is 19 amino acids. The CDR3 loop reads CASSVGTGGRSTYNSPLHF. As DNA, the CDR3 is TGTGCCAGCAGCGTAGGGACAGGGGGCCGGTCGACCTATAATTCACCCCTCCACTTT.

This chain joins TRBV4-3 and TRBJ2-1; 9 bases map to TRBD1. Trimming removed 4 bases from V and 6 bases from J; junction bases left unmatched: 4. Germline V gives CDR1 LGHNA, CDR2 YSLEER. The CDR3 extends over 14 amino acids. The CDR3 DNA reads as TGCGCCAGCAGCCTCGGGACAGGGTCCAATGAGCAGTTCTTC. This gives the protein CASSLGTGSNEQFF.

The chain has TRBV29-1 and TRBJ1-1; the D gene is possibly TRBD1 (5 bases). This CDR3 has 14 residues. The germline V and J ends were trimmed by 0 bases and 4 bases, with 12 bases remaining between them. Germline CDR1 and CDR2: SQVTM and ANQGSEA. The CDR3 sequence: CSVEDTGAGTEAFF. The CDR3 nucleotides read TGCAGCGTTGAAGATACTGGGGCCGGCACTGAAGCTTTCTTT.

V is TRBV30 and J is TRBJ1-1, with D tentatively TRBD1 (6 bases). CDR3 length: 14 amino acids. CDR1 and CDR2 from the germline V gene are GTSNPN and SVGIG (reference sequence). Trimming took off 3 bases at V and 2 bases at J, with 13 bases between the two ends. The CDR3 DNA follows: TGTGCCTGGAGCTTCAGGGGAGCCAACACTGAAGCTTTCTTT. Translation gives CAWSFRGANTEAFF.

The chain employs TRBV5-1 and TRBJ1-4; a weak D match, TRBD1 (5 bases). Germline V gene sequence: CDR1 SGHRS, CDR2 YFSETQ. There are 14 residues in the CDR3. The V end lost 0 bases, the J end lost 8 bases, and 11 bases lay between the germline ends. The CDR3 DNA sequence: TGCGCCAGCAGCTTGGATGCAGGGCCCGAAAAACTGTTTTTT. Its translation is CASSLDAGPEKLFF.

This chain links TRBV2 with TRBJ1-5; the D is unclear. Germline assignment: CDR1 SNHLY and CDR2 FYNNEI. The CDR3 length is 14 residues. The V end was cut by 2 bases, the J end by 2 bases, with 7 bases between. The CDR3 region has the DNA TGTGCCAGCAGTGAATCCCGTGGCAATCAGCCCCAGCATTTT. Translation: CASSESRGNQPQHF.

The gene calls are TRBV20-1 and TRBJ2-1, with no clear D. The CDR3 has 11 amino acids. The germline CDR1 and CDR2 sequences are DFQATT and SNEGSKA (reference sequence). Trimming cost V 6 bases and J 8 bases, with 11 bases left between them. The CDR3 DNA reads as TGCAGTGCGAGTGAACTCGATGAGCAGTTCTTC. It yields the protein CSASELDEQFF.

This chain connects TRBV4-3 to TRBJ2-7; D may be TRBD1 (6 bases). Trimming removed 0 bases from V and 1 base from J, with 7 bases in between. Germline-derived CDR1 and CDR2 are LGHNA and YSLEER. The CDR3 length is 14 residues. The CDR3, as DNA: TGCGCCAGCAGCCAAGACGGACAGTCCTACGAGCAGTACTTC. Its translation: CASSQDGQSYEQYF.